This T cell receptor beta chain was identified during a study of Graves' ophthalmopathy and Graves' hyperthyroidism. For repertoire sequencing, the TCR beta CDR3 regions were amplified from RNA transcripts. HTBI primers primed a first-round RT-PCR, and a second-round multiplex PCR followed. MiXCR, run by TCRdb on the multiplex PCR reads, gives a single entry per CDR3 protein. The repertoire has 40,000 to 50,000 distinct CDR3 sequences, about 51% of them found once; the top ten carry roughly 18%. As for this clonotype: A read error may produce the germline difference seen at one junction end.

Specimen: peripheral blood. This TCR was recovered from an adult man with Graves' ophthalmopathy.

The CDR3 DNA follows: TGTAGTGCTAGACCACTAGCGGGAGGGACGGAAACGCAGTATTTT. Amino acid sequence: CSARPLAGGTETQYF. The V call is TRBV20-1, the J call TRBJ2-3; 13 bases align to TRBD2. The CDR3 is 15 residues long. CDR1 and CDR2 (germline): DFQATT, SNEGSKA (reference sequence).